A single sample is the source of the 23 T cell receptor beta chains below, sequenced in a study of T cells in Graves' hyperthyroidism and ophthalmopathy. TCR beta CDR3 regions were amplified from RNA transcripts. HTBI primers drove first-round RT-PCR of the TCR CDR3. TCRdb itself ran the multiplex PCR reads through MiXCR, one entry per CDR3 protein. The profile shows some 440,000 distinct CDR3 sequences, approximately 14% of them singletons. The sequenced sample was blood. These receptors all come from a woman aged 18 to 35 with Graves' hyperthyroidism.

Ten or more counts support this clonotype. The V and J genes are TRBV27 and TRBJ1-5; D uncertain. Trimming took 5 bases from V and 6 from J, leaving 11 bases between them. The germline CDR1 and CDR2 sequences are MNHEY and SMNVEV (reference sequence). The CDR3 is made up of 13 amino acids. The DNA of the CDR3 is TGTGCCAGCAGTCTTACGGTTGGTCAGCCCCAGCATTTT. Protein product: CASSLTVGQPQHF.

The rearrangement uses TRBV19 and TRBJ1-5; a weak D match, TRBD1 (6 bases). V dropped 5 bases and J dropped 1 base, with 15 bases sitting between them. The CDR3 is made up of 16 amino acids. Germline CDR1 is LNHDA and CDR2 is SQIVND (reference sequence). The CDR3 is CASSDRGGTSNQPQHF. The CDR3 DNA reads TGTGCCAGTAGTGACAGAGGGGGGACGAGCAATCAGCCCCAGCATTTT.

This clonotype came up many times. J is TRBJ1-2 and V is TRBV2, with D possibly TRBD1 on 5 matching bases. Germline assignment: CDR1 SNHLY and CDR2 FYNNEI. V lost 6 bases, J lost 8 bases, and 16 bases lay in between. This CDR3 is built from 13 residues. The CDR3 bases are TGTGCCAGCAGCCCCGGGGCCACCGTGGGCTACACCTTC. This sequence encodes CASSPGATVGYTF.

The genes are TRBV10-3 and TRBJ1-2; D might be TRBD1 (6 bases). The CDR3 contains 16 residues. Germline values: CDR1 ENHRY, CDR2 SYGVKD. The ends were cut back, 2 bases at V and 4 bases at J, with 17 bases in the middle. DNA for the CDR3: TGTGCCATCAGTGAGACCCAGGCAGGGGACCTCTATGGCTACACCTTC. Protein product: CAISETQAGDLYGYTF.

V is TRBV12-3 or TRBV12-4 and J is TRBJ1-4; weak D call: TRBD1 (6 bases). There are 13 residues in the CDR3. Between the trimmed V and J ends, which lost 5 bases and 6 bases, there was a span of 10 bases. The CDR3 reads CASSKTGDEKLFF. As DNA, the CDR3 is TGTGCCAGCAGTAAGACAGGAGATGAAAAACTGTTTTTT.

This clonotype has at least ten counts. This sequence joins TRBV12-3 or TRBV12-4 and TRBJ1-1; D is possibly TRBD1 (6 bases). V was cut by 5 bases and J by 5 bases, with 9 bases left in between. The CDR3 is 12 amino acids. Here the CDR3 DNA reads TGTGCCAGCAGTGCAGGGGTAACTGAAGCTTTCTTT. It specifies CASSAGVTEAFF.

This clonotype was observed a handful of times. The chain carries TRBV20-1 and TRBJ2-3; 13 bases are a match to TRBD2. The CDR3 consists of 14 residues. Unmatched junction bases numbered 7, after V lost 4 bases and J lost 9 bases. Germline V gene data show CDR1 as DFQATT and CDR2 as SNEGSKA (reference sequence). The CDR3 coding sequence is TGCAGTGCTAACAATAGACTAGCGGGGGGCACGCAGTATTTT. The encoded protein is CSANNRLAGGTQYF.

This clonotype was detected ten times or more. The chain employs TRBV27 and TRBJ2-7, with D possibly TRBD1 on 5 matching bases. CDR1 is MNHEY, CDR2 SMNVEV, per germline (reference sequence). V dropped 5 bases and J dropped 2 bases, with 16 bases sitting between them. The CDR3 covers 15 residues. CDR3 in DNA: TGTGCCAGCAGTATAGACAGTGGGCCCGCCTACGAGCAGTACTTC. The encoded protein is CASSIDSGPAYEQYF.

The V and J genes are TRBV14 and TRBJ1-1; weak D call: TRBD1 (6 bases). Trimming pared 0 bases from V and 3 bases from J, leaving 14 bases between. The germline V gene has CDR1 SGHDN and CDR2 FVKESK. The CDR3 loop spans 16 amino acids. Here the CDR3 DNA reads TGTGCCAGCAGCCAAGAGGCAGGGGTTATGGACACTGAAGCTTTCTTT. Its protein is CASSQEAGVMDTEAFF.

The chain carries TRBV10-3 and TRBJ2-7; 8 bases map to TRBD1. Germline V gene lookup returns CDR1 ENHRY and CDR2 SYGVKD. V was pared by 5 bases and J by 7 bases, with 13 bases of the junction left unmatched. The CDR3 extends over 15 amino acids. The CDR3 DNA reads TGTGCCATCAGTTGGACAGGGTCCGCCGGGAAAGAGCAGTACTTC. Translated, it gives CAISWTGSAGKEQYF.

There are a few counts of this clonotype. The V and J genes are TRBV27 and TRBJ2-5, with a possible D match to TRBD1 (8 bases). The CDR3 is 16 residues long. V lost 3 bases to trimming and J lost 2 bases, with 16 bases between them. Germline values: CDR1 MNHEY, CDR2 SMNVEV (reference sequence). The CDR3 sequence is CASSFFGGTGQETQYF. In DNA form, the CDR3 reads TGTGCCAGCAGTTTTTTCGGGGGGACAGGACAAGAGACCCAGTACTTC.

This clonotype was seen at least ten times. For the CDR3, the DNA is TGTGCCAGCAGCCGCCGACAGGGTCTTTATGGCTACACCTTC. Protein: CASSRRQGLYGYTF. This rearrangement joins TRBV2 to TRBJ1-2; 7 bases agree with TRBD1. The CDR3 is made up of 14 amino acids. J gave up 5 bases and V 6 bases, and 9 bases lay outside the gene matches. The germline gives CDR1 SNHLY, CDR2 FYNNEI.

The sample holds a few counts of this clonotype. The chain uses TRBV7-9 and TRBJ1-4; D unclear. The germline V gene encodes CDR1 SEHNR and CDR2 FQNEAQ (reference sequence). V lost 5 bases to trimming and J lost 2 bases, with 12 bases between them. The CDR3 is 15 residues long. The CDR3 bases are TGTGCCAGCAGCGCGGACGGGCTCACTAATGAAAAACTGTTTTTT. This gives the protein CASSADGLTNEKLFF.

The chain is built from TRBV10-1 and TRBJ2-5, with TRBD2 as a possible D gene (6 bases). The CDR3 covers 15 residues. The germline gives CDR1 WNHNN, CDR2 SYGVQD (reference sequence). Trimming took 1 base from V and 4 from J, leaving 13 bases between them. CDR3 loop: CASSEYTGGPETQYF. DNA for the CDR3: TGCGCCAGCAGTGAGTACACCGGGGGTCCAGAGACCCAGTACTTC.

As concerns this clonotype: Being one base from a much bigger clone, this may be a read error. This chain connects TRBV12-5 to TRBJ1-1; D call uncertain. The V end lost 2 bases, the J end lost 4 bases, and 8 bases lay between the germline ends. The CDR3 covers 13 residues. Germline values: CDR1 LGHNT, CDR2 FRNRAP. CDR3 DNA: TGTGCTAGTGGTTTGTCGGGTTTCACTGAAGCTTTCTTT. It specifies CASGLSGFTEAFF.

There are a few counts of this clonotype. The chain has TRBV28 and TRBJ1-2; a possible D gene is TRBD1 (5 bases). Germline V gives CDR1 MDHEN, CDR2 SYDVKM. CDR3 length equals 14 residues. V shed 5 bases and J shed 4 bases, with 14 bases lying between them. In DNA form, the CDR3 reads TGTGCCAGCAGTGCAGGGAATCCTCCCTATGGCTACACCTTC. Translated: CASSAGNPPYGYTF.

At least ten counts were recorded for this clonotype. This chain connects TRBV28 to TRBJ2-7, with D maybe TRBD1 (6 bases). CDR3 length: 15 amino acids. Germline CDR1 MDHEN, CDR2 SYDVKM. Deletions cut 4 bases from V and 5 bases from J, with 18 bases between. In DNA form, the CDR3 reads TGTGCCAGCAGTTCGTCGGGACATCAAGGCCACGAGCAGTACTTC. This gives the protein CASSSSGHQGHEQYF.

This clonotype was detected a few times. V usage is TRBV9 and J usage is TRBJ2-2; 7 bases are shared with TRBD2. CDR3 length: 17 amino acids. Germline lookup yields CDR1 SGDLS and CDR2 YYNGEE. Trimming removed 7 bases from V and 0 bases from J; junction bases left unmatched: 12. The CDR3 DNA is TGTGCCAGCGCCGGGCTAGCGGCACACACGAACACCGGGGAGCTGTTTTTT. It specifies CASAGLAAHTNTGELFF.

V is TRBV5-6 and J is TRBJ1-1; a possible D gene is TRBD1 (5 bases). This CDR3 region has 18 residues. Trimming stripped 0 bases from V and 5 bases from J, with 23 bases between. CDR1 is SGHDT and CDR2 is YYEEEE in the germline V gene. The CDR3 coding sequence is TGTGCCAGCAGCTTGGGGGGCGGTGGTGGCAACCGGTGGACTGAAGCTTTCTTT. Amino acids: CASSLGGGGGNRWTEAFF.

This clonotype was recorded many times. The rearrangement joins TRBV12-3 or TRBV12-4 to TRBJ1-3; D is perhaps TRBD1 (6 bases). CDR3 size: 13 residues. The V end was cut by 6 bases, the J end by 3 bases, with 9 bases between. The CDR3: CASRTGNGNTIYF. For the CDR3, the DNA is TGTGCCAGCAGAACAGGGAATGGAAACACCATATATTTT.

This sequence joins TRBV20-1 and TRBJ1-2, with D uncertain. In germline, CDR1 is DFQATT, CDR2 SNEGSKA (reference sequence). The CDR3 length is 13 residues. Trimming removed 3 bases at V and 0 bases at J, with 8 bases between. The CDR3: CSARVDTNYGYTF. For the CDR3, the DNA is TGCAGTGCTAGGGTCGACACTAACTATGGCTACACCTTC.

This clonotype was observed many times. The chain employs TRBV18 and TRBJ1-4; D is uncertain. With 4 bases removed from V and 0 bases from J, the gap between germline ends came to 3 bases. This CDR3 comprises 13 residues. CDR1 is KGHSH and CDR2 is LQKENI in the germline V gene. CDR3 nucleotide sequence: TGTGCCAGCTCACGGGCAACTAATGAAAAACTGTTTTTT. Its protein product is CASSRATNEKLFF.

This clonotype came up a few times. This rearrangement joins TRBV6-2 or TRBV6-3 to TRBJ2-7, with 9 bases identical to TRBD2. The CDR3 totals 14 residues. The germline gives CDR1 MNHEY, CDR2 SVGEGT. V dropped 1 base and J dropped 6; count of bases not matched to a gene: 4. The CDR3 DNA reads TGTGCCAGCAGTTACTACCCTAGCGGGGCCGAGCAGTACTTC. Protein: CASSYYPSGAEQYF.